This T cell receptor beta chain was recorded in a study of cytomegalovirus exposure and HLA in healthy donors. Though nominally healthy at sampling, donors likely had unrecorded immune exposures. The CDR3 loop spans 19 amino acids. The germline V gene encodes CDR1 LNHDA and CDR2 SQIVND (reference sequence). Losses at the gene ends were 5 bases for V and 9 bases for J; bases not matched to a gene: 25. The PCR contained 60 Vbeta and 13 Jbeta primers. Libraries were prepared by immunoSEQ multiplex PCR; TCRdb keeps only in-frame clonotypes and omits some of them. The repertoire holds roughly 38,000 clones, with more than 85% as singletons.

The sequenced material came from PBMCs. This chain joins TRBV19 and TRBJ2-7; 10 bases line up with TRBD1. This receptor was obtained from a young woman in good health and CMV-seronegative. The CDR3 spells CASSRTRDRGPHFPFGQYF. The CDR3 nucleotides read TGTGCCAGTAGTCGAACCCGGGACAGGGGACCACATTTCCCCTTCGGGCAGTACTTC.